This T cell receptor (beta chain) was identified during a study of T cells after yellow fever vaccination. TCRdb independently ran MiXCR on the 5' RACE reads; one entry per CDR3 protein. The data contain fewer than 450,000 distinct CDR3 sequences, roughly 12% of them seen just once; the ten biggest clones take up around 19%. With 8 bases removed from V and 3 bases from J, the gap between germline ends came to 11 bases. The CDR3 totals 13 residues. The chain couples TRBV12-3 or TRBV12-4 to TRBJ1-3, with D possibly being TRBD1 (6 bases). This receptor was identified in a man aged 18 to 29 who received the YFV17D yellow fever vaccine. Source: PBMCs, taken on the day of the first yellow fever vaccination. This chain's CDR3 is CASPGGLGNTIYF. CDR3 nucleotide sequence: TGTGCCAGCCCGGGGGGGCTTGGAAACACCATATATTTT.